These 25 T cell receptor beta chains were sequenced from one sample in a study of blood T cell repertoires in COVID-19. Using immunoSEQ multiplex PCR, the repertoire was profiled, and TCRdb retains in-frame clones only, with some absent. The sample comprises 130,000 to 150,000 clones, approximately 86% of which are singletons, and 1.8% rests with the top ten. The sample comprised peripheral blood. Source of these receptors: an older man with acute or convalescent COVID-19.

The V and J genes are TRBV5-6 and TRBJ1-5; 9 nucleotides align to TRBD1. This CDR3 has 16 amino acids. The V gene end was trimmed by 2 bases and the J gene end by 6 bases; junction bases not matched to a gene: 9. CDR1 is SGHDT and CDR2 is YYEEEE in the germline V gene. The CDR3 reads CASSLLKQGAIQPQHF. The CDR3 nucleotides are TGTGCCAGCAGCTTACTGAAACAGGGGGCGATTCAGCCCCAGCATTTT. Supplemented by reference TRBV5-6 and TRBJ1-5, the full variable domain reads DAGVTQSPTHLIKTRGQQVTLRCSPKSGHDTVSWYQQALGQGPQFIFQYYEEEERQRGNFPDRFSGHQFPNYSSELNVNALLLGDSALYLCASSLLKQGAIQPQHFGDGTRLSIL.

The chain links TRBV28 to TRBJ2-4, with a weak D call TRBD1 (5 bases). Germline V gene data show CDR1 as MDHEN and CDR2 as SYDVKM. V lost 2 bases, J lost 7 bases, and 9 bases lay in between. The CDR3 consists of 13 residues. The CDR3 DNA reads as TGTGCCAGCAGTTTAATACAGGTTAACATTCAGTACTTC. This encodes CASSLIQVNIQYF.

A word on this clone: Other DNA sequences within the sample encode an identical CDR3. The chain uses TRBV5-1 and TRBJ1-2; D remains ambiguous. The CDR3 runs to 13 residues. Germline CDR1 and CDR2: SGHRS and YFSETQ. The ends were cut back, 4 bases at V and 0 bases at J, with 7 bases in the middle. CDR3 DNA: TGCGCCAGCAGCCAAGACACTAACTATGGCTACACCTTC. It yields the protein CASSQDTNYGYTF.

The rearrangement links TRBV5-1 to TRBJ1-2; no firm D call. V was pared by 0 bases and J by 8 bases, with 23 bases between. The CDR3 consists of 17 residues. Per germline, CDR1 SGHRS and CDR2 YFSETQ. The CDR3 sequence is CASSLGSLTSEGRGYTF. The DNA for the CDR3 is TGCGCCAGCAGCTTGGGTTCGTTGACGAGCGAAGGGAGGGGCTACACCTTC.

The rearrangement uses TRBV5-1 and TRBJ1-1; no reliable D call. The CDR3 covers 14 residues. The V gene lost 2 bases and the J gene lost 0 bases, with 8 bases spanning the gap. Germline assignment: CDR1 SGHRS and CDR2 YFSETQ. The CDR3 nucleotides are TGCGCCAGCAGCTTAAGTCAGATGAACACTGAAGCTTTCTTT. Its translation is CASSLSQMNTEAFF.

CDR3 nucleotides: TGCGCCAGCAGTCCCCAGGGACAGGCCCTCCACTTT. This encodes CASSPQGQALHF. The rearrangement uses TRBV10-2 and TRBJ1-6, with 8 bases fitting TRBD1. The CDR3 extends over 12 amino acids. V lost 5 bases, J lost 14 bases, and 5 bases stayed unmatched. Germline V gene lookup returns CDR1 WSHSY and CDR2 SAAADI.

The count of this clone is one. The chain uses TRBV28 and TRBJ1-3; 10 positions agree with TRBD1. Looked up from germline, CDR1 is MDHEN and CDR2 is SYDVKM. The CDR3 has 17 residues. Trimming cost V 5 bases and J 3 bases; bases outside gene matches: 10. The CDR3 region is CASSPPTGGAGGNTIYF. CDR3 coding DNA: TGTGCCAGCAGTCCTCCGACAGGGGGCGCAGGTGGAAACACCATATATTTT.

The DNA for the CDR3 is TGTGCCAGCAGCACTTGGACGGGGGGCTCTGGAAACACCATATATTTT. Its protein is CASSTWTGGSGNTIYF. The chain uses TRBV28 and TRBJ1-3; the D gene is possibly TRBD1 (5 bases). Germline V CDR1 and CDR2: MDHEN, SYDVKM. CDR3 length equals 16 residues. Trimming left V 6 bases short and J 0 bases short, with 15 bases between. Filled out from reference TRBV28 and TRBJ1-3, the complete variable domain reads DVKVTQSSRYLVKRTGEKVFLECVQDMDHENMFWYRQDPGLGLRLIYFSYDVKMKEKGDIPEGYSVSREKKERFSLILESASTNQTSMYLCASSTWTGGSGNTIYFGEGSWLTVV.

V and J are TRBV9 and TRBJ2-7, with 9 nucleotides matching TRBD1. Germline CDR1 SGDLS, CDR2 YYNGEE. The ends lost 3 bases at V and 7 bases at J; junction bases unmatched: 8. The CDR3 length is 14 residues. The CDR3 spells CASSAGTGFREQYF. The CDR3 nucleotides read TGTGCCAGCAGCGCCGGGACAGGGTTTAGGGAGCAGTACTTC. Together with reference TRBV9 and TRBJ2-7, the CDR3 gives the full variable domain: DSGVTQTPKHLITATGQRVTLRCSPRSGDLSVYWYQQSLDQGLQFLIQYYNGEERAKGNILERFSAQQFPDLHSELNLSSLELGDSALYFCASSAGTGFREQYFGPGTRLTVT.

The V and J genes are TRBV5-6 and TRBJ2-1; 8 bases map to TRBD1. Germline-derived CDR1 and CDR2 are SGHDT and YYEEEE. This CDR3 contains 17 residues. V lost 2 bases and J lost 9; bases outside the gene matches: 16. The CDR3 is CASSLRQGAVYIGEQFF. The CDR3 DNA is TGTGCCAGCAGCTTAAGGCAGGGGGCAGTTTACATTGGTGAGCAGTTCTTC.

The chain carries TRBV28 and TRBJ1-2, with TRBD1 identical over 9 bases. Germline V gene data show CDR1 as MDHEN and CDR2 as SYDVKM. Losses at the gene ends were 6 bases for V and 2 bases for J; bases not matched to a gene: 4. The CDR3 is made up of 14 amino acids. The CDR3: CASRNGQGNYGYTF. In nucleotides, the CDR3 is TGTGCCAGCAGAAACGGACAGGGGAACTATGGCTACACCTTC.

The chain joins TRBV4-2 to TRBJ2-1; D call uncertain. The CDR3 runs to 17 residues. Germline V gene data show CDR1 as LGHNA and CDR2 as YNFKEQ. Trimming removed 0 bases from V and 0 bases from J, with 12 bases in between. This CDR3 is CASSQDWSPSSYNEQFF. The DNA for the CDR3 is TGTGCCAGCAGCCAAGATTGGTCCCCGAGCTCCTACAATGAGCAGTTCTTC.

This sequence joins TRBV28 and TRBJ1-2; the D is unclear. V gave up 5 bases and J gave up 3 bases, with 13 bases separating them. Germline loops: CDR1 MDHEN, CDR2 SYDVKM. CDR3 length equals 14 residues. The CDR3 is CASSPLFPDYGYTF. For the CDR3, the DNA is TGTGCCAGCAGTCCCTTATTTCCAGACTATGGCTACACCTTC.

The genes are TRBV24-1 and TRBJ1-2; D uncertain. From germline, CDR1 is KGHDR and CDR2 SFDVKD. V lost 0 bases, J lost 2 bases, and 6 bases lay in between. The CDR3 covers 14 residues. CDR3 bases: TGTGCCACCAGTGATTTGGGCAGAAACTATGGCTACACCTTC. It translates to CATSDLGRNYGYTF.

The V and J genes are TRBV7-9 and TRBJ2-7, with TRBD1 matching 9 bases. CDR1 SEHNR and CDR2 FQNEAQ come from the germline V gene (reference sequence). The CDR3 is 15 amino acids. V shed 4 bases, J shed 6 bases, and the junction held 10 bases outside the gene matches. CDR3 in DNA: TGTGCCAGCAGCTCAACGGGACAGGGAATATCCGAGCAGTACTTC. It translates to CASSSTGQGISEQYF.

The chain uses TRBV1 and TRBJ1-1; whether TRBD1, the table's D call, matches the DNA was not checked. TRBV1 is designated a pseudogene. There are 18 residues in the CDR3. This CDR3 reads CTSSQDIDVWGFNTEAFF. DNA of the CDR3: TGCACCAGCAGCCAAGATATTGACGTCTGGGGCTTTAACACTGAAGCTTTCTTT.

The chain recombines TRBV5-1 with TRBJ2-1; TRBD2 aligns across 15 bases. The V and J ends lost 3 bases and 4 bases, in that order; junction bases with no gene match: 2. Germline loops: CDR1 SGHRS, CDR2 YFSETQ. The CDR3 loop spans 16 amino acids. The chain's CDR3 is CASSWTSGGVYNEQFF. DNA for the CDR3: TGCGCCAGCAGCTGGACTAGCGGGGGGGTATACAATGAGCAGTTCTTC. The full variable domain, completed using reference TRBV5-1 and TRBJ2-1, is KAGVTQTPRYLIKTRGQQVTLSCSPISGHRSVSWYQQTPGQGLQFLFEYFSETQRNKGNFPGRFSGRQFSNSRSEMNVSTLELGDSALYLCASSWTSGGVYNEQFFGPGTRLTVL.

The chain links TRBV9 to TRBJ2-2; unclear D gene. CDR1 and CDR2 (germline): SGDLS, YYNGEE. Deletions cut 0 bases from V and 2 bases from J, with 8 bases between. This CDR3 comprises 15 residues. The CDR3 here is CASSVGDTNTGELFF. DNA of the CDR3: TGTGCCAGCAGCGTAGGTGACACTAACACCGGGGAGCTGTTTTTT.

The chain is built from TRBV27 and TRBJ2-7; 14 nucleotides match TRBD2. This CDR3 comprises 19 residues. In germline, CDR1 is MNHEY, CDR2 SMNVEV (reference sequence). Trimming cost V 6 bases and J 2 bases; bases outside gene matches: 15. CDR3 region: CASSFKWGLAGVQPYEQYF. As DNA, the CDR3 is TGTGCCAGCAGCTTCAAGTGGGGACTAGCGGGAGTTCAGCCCTACGAGCAGTACTTC.

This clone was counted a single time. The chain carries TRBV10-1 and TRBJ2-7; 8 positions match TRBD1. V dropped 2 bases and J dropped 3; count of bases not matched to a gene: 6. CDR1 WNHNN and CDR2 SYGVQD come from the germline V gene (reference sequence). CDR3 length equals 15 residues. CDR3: CASSEGQGAGYEQYF. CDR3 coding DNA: TGCGCCAGCAGTGAGGGCCAGGGGGCGGGCTACGAGCAGTACTTC.

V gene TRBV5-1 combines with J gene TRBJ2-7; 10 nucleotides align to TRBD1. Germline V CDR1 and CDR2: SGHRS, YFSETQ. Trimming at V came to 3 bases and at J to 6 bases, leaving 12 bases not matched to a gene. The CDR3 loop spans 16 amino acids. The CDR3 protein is CASSSTAGTGEGEQYF. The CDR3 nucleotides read TGCGCCAGCAGCTCCACGGCCGGGACAGGGGAAGGCGAGCAGTACTTC.

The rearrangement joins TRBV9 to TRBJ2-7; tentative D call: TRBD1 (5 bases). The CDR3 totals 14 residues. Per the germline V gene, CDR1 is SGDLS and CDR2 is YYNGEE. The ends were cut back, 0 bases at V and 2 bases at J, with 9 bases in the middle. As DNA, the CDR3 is TGTGCCAGCAGCGTAGCCGGACAAGCCTACGAGCAGTACTTC. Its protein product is CASSVAGQAYEQYF.

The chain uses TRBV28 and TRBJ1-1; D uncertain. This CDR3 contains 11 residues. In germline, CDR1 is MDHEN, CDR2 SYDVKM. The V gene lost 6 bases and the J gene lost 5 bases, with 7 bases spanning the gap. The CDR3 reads CASRYMTEAFF. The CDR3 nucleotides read TGTGCCAGCAGATATATGACTGAAGCTTTCTTT.

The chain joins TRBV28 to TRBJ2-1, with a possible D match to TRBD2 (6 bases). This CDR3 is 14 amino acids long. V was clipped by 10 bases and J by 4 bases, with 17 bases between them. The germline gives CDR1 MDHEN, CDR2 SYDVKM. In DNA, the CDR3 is TGTGCCACAGCTTGGACTACCGCTTACAATGAGCAGTTCTTC. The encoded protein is CATAWTTAYNEQFF.

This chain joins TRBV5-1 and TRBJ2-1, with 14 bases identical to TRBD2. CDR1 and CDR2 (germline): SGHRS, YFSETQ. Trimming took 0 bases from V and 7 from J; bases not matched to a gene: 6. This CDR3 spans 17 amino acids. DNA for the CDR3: TGCGCCAGCAGCTTGGGGGGACTAGCGGGAGAAGGGAATGAGCAGTTCTTC. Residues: CASSLGGLAGEGNEQFF.